These 27 T cell receptor beta chains share one sample of origin, sequenced in a study of T cell responses to AZD1222 COVID-19 vaccine. The repertoire was sequenced with immunoSEQ multiplex PCR; TCRdb's copy has only in-frame clones and lacks some. The repertoire consists of some 140,000 clones, with roughly 90% occurring once and the leading ten covering around 5%. Sequencing was performed on peripheral blood, taken on day 0 of AZD1222 vaccination. The receptors shown here come from an adult in good health.

The chain joins TRBV30 to TRBJ1-1; D is perhaps TRBD1 (5 bases). Looked up from germline, CDR1 is GTSNPN and CDR2 is SVGIG (reference sequence). V lost 0 bases, J lost 5 bases, and 13 bases lay in between. This CDR3 is 14 amino acids long. CDR3 residues: CAWSVVGAGTEAFF. The CDR3 coding sequence is TGTGCCTGGAGTGTCGTCGGGGCTGGGACTGAAGCTTTCTTT. The complete variable domain, with remaining parts taken from reference TRBV30 and TRBJ1-1, reads SQTIHQWPATLVQPVGSPLSLECTVEGTSNPNLYWYRQAAGRGLQLLFYSVGIGQISSEVPQNLSASRPQDRQFILSSKKLLLSDSGFYLCAWSVVGAGTEAFFGQGTRLTVV.

This rearrangement joins TRBV3-1 (or the pseudogene TRBV3-2) to TRBJ2-6; no firm D call. V shed 4 bases and J shed 4 bases, with 20 bases lying between them. The CDR3 is made up of 18 amino acids. Germline V gene lookup returns CDR1 LGHDT and CDR2 YNNKEL (reference sequence). CDR3 loop: CASSPGPASVEGANVLTF. The CDR3 DNA sequence: TGTGCCAGCAGCCCGGGCCCGGCCTCAGTAGAGGGGGCCAACGTCCTGACTTTC.

This rearrangement joins TRBV4-2 to TRBJ2-3; D is possibly TRBD2 (5 bases). In germline, CDR1 is LGHNA, CDR2 YNFKEQ. The CDR3 totals 16 residues. The V gene lost 5 bases and the J gene lost 2 bases, with 17 bases spanning the gap. CDR3 DNA sequence: TGTGCCAGCAGCTTAAATGGACTTCGTACCACAGATACGCAGTATTTT. Its translation is CASSLNGLRTTDTQYF.

The chain has TRBV7-2 and TRBJ2-7, with D unclear. This CDR3 spans 13 amino acids. Germline V CDR1 and CDR2: SGHTA, FQGNSA. Trimming cost V 5 bases and J 2 bases, with 10 bases left between them. In DNA, the CDR3 is TGTGCCAGCAGCCGGAGAGACGCCTACGAGCAGTACTTC. It specifies CASSRRDAYEQYF.

The sample holds a few counts of this clone. The chain joins TRBV5-3 to TRBJ1-4, with TRBD1 matching 8 bases. TRBV5-3 is an ORF, with its function uncertain. V shed 4 bases, J shed 4 bases, and the junction held 3 bases outside the gene matches. The CDR3 contains 14 residues. CDR3 nucleotide sequence: TGTGCCAGAAGCAGGGGACAGGTTAATGAAAAACTGTTTTTT. Its translation: CARSRGQVNEKLFF.

The J gene is TRBJ2-1, the V gene TRBV2; D could derive from TRBD1 or TRBD2 (7 bases each). CDR3 length: 17 amino acids. V was clipped by 2 bases and J by 7 bases, with 21 bases between them. Germline CDR1 is SNHLY and CDR2 is FYNNEI. The CDR3 is CASSESVRQGGVNEQFF. The CDR3 DNA reads as TGTGCCAGCAGTGAATCAGTGAGACAGGGAGGGGTAAATGAGCAGTTCTTC. Full variable domain (missing parts from reference TRBV2 and TRBJ2-1): EPEVTQTPSHQVTQMGQEVILRCVPISNHLYFYWYRQILGQKVEFLVSFYNNEISEKSEIFDDQFSVERPDGSNFTLKIRSTKLEDSAMYFCASSESVRQGGVNEQFFGPGTRLTVL.

The rearrangement uses TRBV27 and TRBJ1-2, with a tentative D call TRBD1 (5 bases). The germline V gene encodes CDR1 MNHEY and CDR2 SMNVEV (reference sequence). Between the trimmed V and J ends, which lost 4 bases and 8 bases, there was a span of 11 bases. The CDR3 covers 12 residues. The chain's CDR3 is CASSSGLYGYTF. CDR3 in DNA: TGTGCCAGCAGTTCGGGACTATACGGCTACACCTTC.

The chain has TRBV7-2 and TRBJ1-5; D ambiguous. Germline loops: CDR1 SGHTA, CDR2 FQGNSA. This CDR3 is built from 15 residues. The V end was cut by 1 base, the J end by 1 base, with 8 bases between. In DNA, the CDR3 is TGTGCCAGCAGCTTAGGTAGGGTGAGCAATCAGCCCCAGCATTTT. Its protein product is CASSLGRVSNQPQHF.

This clone was counted once. The V call is TRBV3-1 (or the pseudogene TRBV3-2), the J call TRBJ1-1; D is possibly TRBD1 (5 bases). Trimming took 0 bases from V and 0 from J, leaving 20 bases between them. The CDR3 length is 19 residues. The germline gives CDR1 LGHDT, CDR2 YNNKEL (reference sequence). The CDR3 coding sequence is TGTGCCAGCAGCCAAGATGGATTGGGGGTCCCCGGGGTGAACACTGAAGCTTTCTTT. Translating gives CASSQDGLGVPGVNTEAFF.

J is TRBJ2-3 and V is TRBV19; TRBD2 aligns across 8 bases. Germline-derived CDR1 and CDR2 are LNHDA and SQIVND (reference sequence). J was trimmed by 2 bases and V by 3 bases; bases with no gene match: 4. This CDR3 spans 15 amino acids. CDR3 protein: CASSIDGRVTDTQYF. The CDR3 nucleotides read TGTGCCAGTAGTATTGACGGGAGGGTCACAGATACGCAGTATTTT.

This chain links TRBV4-3 with TRBJ1-3, with 8 bases fitting TRBD1. The CDR3 is 18 residues long. Germline V gene lookup returns CDR1 LGHNA and CDR2 YSLEER. Germline trimming cut 0 bases from V and 4 bases from J; bases unmatched to any gene: 11. The CDR3 sequence is CASSQDIGQGATGNTIYF. The CDR3 DNA is TGCGCCAGCAGCCAAGATATAGGGCAGGGGGCTACAGGAAACACCATATATTTT.

The chain joins TRBV7-2 to TRBJ1-5; D not resolved. Per the germline V gene, CDR1 is SGHTA and CDR2 is FQGNSA. The CDR3 is made up of 14 amino acids. Trimming stripped 3 bases from V and 1 base from J, with 7 bases between. The CDR3 protein is CASSFGDSNQPQHF. DNA for the CDR3: TGTGCCAGCAGCTTCGGAGACAGCAATCAGCCCCAGCATTTT.

The chain carries TRBV7-9 and TRBJ2-1; 7 nucleotides agree with TRBD1. CDR1 is SEHNR, CDR2 FQNEAQ, per germline (reference sequence). The V segment lost 4 bases and the J segment 5 bases; nucleotides outside the gene matches: 5. The CDR3 is 14 residues long. The CDR3 DNA is TGTGCCAGCAGCTCAGTACAGGGGAACAATGAGCAGTTCTTC. The encoded protein is CASSSVQGNNEQFF.

This clone was counted ten times or more. This chain joins TRBV7-2 and TRBJ2-1; D gene ambiguous. The CDR3 extends over 15 amino acids. V lost 1 base and J 1 base, leaving 8 bases between the germline ends. Germline loops: CDR1 SGHTA, CDR2 FQGNSA. CDR3 sequence (DNA): TGTGCCAGCAGCTTAGGACCGGGTTCCTACAATGAGCAGTTCTTC. Its protein product is CASSLGPGSYNEQFF.

The DNA for the CDR3 is TGTGCCAGCTCACCACGGAGGGACTCAAACACTGAAGCTTTCTTT. Translation: CASSPRRDSNTEAFF. The rearrangement links TRBV18 to TRBJ1-1, with a weak D call TRBD1 (5 bases). CDR3 length: 15 amino acids. V dropped 1 base and J dropped 2 bases, with 11 bases sitting between them. The germline CDR1 and CDR2 sequences are KGHSH and LQKENI.

For the CDR3, the DNA is TGTGCCACCAGCAGGTGGACAGGGGGCGCAGATACGCAGTATTTT. Translating gives CATSRWTGGADTQYF. The chain joins TRBV15 to TRBJ2-3; TRBD1 aligns across 11 bases. CDR3 length: 15 amino acids. After removal of 3 bases from V and 4 bases from J, the junction contained 3 bases not matched to a gene. CDR1 and CDR2 from the germline V gene are LNHNV and YYDKDF (reference sequence).

This clone was seen a few times. CDR3 in amino acids: CATSAGDREEKLFF. DNA of the CDR3: TGTGCCACCAGTGCCGGGGACAGGGAAGAAAAACTGTTTTTT. The chain employs TRBV24-1 and TRBJ1-4; 9 nucleotides line up with TRBD1. Per germline, CDR1 KGHDR and CDR2 SFDVKD. The ends lost 5 bases at V and 8 bases at J; junction bases unmatched: 5. The CDR3 sequence is 14 residues long.

This sequence joins TRBV5-6 and TRBJ2-5; 8 positions agree with TRBD1. Germline-derived CDR1 and CDR2 are SGHDT and YYEEEE. This CDR3 contains 16 residues. V shed 4 bases and J 5 bases; nucleotides not matched to a gene: 13. The chain's CDR3 is CASSITDRAKRETQYF. The DNA of the CDR3 is TGTGCCAGCAGCATTACGGACAGGGCAAAGCGGGAGACCCAGTACTTC.

This chain links TRBV29-1 with TRBJ1-1; D gene ambiguous. This CDR3 contains 10 residues. V lost 7 bases to trimming and J lost 4 bases, with 7 bases between them. Germline V gene sequence: CDR1 SQVTM, CDR2 ANQGSEA. The CDR3 bases are TGCAGCGCCCTGGCCACTGAAGCTTTCTTT. As protein: CSALATEAFF.

The rearrangement joins TRBV5-1 to TRBJ2-7, with D tentatively TRBD1 (5 bases). The CDR3 is made up of 15 amino acids. In germline, CDR1 is SGHRS, CDR2 YFSETQ. The V gene lost 2 bases and the J gene lost 0 bases, with 12 bases spanning the gap. CDR3 in amino acids: CASSFDSYSSYEQYF. CDR3 nucleotide sequence: TGCGCCAGCAGCTTCGACAGTTATAGCTCCTACGAGCAGTACTTC. Variable domain in full (rest from reference TRBV5-1 and TRBJ2-7): KAGVTQTPRYLIKTRGQQVTLSCSPISGHRSVSWYQQTPGQGLQFLFEYFSETQRNKGNFPGRFSGRQFSNSRSEMNVSTLELGDSALYLCASSFDSYSSYEQYFGPGTRLTVT.

The V and J genes are TRBV19 and TRBJ1-6, with a weak D call TRBD1 (5 bases). V was pared by 4 bases and J by 7 bases, with 11 bases between. CDR3 size: 14 residues. Looked up from germline, CDR1 is LNHDA and CDR2 is SQIVND (reference sequence). The CDR3 reads CASSRGDGNSPLHF. As DNA, the CDR3 is TGTGCCAGTAGTAGGGGGGATGGAAATTCACCCCTCCACTTT.

This clone turned up a few times. CDR3 DNA: TGCGCCAGCAGCTTGGACGGACTTGGGGGCTACACCTTC. Amino acids: CASSLDGLGGYTF. The chain uses TRBV5-1 and TRBJ1-2; no firm D call. The CDR3 is 13 residues long. Germline assignment: CDR1 SGHRS and CDR2 YFSETQ. V lost 0 bases, J lost 8 bases, and 11 bases lay in between.

V and J are TRBV7-9 and TRBJ1-6; D is possibly TRBD1 (6 bases). V lost 7 bases and J lost 6, with 16 bases in between. CDR3 length equals 15 residues. Per the germline V gene, CDR1 is SEHNR and CDR2 is FQNEAQ (reference sequence). This CDR3 reads CASTEGPGANSPLHF. The CDR3 nucleotides are TGTGCCAGCACCGAAGGGCCGGGGGCTAATTCACCCCTCCACTTT. The full variable domain, with the rest looked up from reference TRBV7-9 and TRBJ1-6, is DTGVSQNPRHKITKRGQNVTFRCDPISEHNRLYWYRQTLGQGPEFLTYFQNEAQLEKSRLLSDRFSAERPKGSFSTLEIQRTEQGDSAMYLCASTEGPGANSPLHFGNGTRLTVT.

V usage is TRBV7-2 and J usage is TRBJ1-2; the D gene is possibly TRBD1 (5 bases). Trimming shortened V by 4 bases and J by 0 bases, and 12 bases separated the two germline ends. The CDR3 totals 15 residues. Germline CDR1 and CDR2: SGHTA and FQGNSA. The CDR3 protein is CASSSLQDTNYGYTF. CDR3 nucleotides: TGTGCCAGCAGCTCCTTGCAGGACACTAACTATGGCTACACCTTC.

The V gene is TRBV7-9, the J gene TRBJ1-4; tentative D call: TRBD1 (5 bases). The V and J ends lost 3 bases and 3 bases respectively, with 8 bases between them. The CDR3 is 14 amino acids. CDR1 and CDR2 (germline): SEHNR, FQNEAQ (reference sequence). The CDR3 sequence: CASSLGVPNEKLFF. The CDR3 bases are TGTGCCAGCAGCTTGGGGGTACCTAATGAAAAACTGTTTTTT. Filled out from reference TRBV7-9 and TRBJ1-4, the complete variable domain reads DTGVSQNPRHKITKRGQNVTFRCDPISEHNRLYWYRQTLGQGPEFLTYFQNEAQLEKSRLLSDRFSAERPKGSFSTLEIQRTEQGDSAMYLCASSLGVPNEKLFFGSGTQLSVL.

V usage is TRBV6-1 and J usage is TRBJ2-7; D might be TRBD1 (5 bases). Germline V gene lookup returns CDR1 MNHNS and CDR2 SASEGT. V was shortened by 3 bases and J by 2 bases, with 17 bases between the two germline ends. This CDR3 has 16 amino acids. CDR3 sequence (DNA): TGTGCCAGCAGTGAGCATGGCAGGGTTTCAACCTACGAGCAGTACTTC. Protein product: CASSEHGRVSTYEQYF.

The chain recombines TRBV6-4 with TRBJ1-2; the D is unclear. The length of the CDR3 is 13 residues. Trimming removed 6 bases at V and 2 bases at J, with 10 bases between. Germline loops: CDR1 MRHNA, CDR2 SNTAGT. The CDR3: CASSSGRNYGYTF. In DNA, the CDR3 is TGTGCCAGCAGCTCCGGACGGAACTATGGCTACACCTTC.